This T cell receptor beta chain was captured by sequencing in a study of OX40 agonist ivuxolimab in advanced cancers. Study details: The dose-escalation cohort was approximately 80% male, with a mean age of around 60 years, ranging about 20 to 79. Three patients got partial responses; one had hepatocellular carcinoma and two had cutaneous melanoma. Study-level points and caveats: Partial responders dosed at 0.1-3.0 mg/kg displayed clonal expansion ranking among the lowest. CD8+ T cells showed, on average, more clonal expansion than CD4+ cells.

CDR1 MGHRA and CDR2 YSYEKL come from the germline V gene. The CDR3 runs 19 residues. TCRdb's copy holds only in-frame clones and misses some; the assay was immunoSEQ multiplex PCR. The sample records more than 70,000 clones, approximately 83% being singletons. This clone came up a few times. Antigen specificity is unknown. Germline is not matched at one junction end, which may reflect a read error. V is TRBV4-1 and J is TRBJ1-5; 7 bases line up with TRBD1. The sequences come from CD4+ or CD8+ T cells sorted from blood, collected in a trial of the OX40 agonist ivuxolimab. The receptor was derived from an adult with an advanced solid tumor such as melanoma, head and neck, liver or kidney cancer. The CDR3, as DNA: TGCGCCAGCAGCGAAGACTCGGACAGGTCGAGGCTAAGCAATCAGCCCCAGCATTTT. Translating gives CASSEDSDRSRLSNQPQHF.